Following are 15 T cell receptor beta chains from one sample sequenced in a study of blood T cell repertoires in COVID-19. Here immunoSEQ multiplex PCR was the method, and the copy in TCRdb shows in-frame clones only, minus some. This table has around 68,000 clones, around 87% appearing once. The sequencing sample was made of peripheral blood. The receptors here all came from a man in his fifties or sixties with active COVID-19.

V is TRBV28 and J is TRBJ2-7; 8 nucleotides line up with TRBD1. Germline loops: CDR1 MDHEN, CDR2 SYDVKM. The CDR3 extends over 13 amino acids. V shed 4 bases, J shed 4 bases, and the junction held 3 bases outside the gene matches. CDR3 bases: TGTGCCAGCAGTTGGACAGGGCCGTACGAGCAGTACTTC. Its translation: CASSWTGPYEQYF.

The chain is built from TRBV13 and TRBJ1-1; D is unresolved. In germline, CDR1 is PRHDT, CDR2 FYEKMQ (reference sequence). Between the trimmed V and J ends, which lost 1 base and 4 bases, there was a span of 7 bases. The CDR3 spans 13 residues. Here the CDR3 DNA reads TGTGCCAGCAGCTTAGCCCTAGCCACTGAAGCTTTCTTT. Protein product: CASSLALATEAFF.

The chain couples TRBV24-1 to TRBJ2-2; no clear D gene. This CDR3 contains 15 residues. Trimming left V 2 bases short and J 0 bases short, with 6 bases between. Germline loops: CDR1 KGHDR, CDR2 SFDVKD. CDR3 residues: CATSDSPSNTGELFF. For the CDR3, the DNA is TGTGCCACCAGTGATTCCCCTTCGAACACCGGGGAGCTGTTTTTT.

The chain carries TRBV30 and TRBJ2-6; tentative D call: TRBD2 (6 bases). Trimming cost V 3 bases and J 0 bases, with 15 bases left between them. The germline V gene has CDR1 GTSNPN and CDR2 SVGIG (reference sequence). The CDR3 is 17 amino acids. In DNA, the CDR3 is TGTGCCTGGAGAAGGGGACTCGCCTCCTCTGGGGCCAACGTCCTGACTTTC. It yields the protein CAWRRGLASSGANVLTF.

The chain is built from TRBV30 and TRBJ1-1; a weak D match, TRBD1 (6 bases). Germline V CDR1 and CDR2: GTSNPN, SVGIG (reference sequence). This CDR3 has 13 residues. V was trimmed by 2 bases and J by 3 bases, leaving 10 bases between them. In DNA, the CDR3 is TGTGCCTGGAGTACTTCAGGGGACACTGAAGCTTTCTTT. This sequence encodes CAWSTSGDTEAFF.

The rearrangement joins TRBV7-2 to TRBJ2-5; D is possibly TRBD1 (6 bases). Germline V gene data show CDR1 as SGHTA and CDR2 as FQGNSA. The CDR3 contains 16 residues. V lost 5 bases, J lost 5 bases, and 21 bases lay in between. DNA for the CDR3: TGTGCCAGCAGCCAGAGAAGGGACAAGGCCCGGGAGACCCAGTACTTC. This codes for CASSQRRDKARETQYF.

V gene TRBV28 combines with J gene TRBJ1-1; perhaps TRBD1 as D (5 bases). The CDR3 sequence is 15 residues long. Germline V gene data show CDR1 as MDHEN and CDR2 as SYDVKM. Trimming cost V 6 bases and J 1 base, with 15 bases left between them. CDR3 DNA: TGTGCCAGCAGCAGCGCCGGGACTAGGAACACTGAAGCTTTCTTT. Protein: CASSSAGTRNTEAFF.

This chain uses TRBV28 with TRBJ2-7, with 7 nucleotides matching TRBD1. The CDR3 loop spans 14 amino acids. Per germline, CDR1 MDHEN and CDR2 SYDVKM. With 6 bases clipped from V and 2 bases from J, the junction kept 7 bases outside the gene matches. The CDR3 DNA follows: TGTGCCAGCAGCCTGACAGGGCCTGCCTACGAGCAGTACTTC. Its translation: CASSLTGPAYEQYF. The variable domain in full, with the rest retrieved from reference TRBV28 and TRBJ2-7, is DVKVTQSSRYLVKRTGEKVFLECVQDMDHENMFWYRQDPGLGLRLIYFSYDVKMKEKGDIPEGYSVSREKKERFSLILESASTNQTSMYLCASSLTGPAYEQYFGPGTRLTVT.

This sequence joins TRBV15 and TRBJ2-2; no definite D call. The V gene lost 3 bases and the J gene lost 3 bases, with 11 bases spanning the gap. Germline loops: CDR1 LNHNV, CDR2 YYDKDF (reference sequence). The CDR3 extends over 15 amino acids. CDR3 region: CATSRPDLDTGELFF. The CDR3 nucleotides are TGTGCCACCAGCAGGCCTGACTTGGACACCGGGGAGCTGTTTTTT.

This rearrangement joins TRBV24-1 to TRBJ1-5, with TRBD1 as a possible D gene (6 bases). Germline CDR1 reads KGHDR; CDR2 reads SFDVKD. The V end was cut by 9 bases, the J end by 0 bases, with 11 bases between. The CDR3 sequence is 14 residues long. CDR3 sequence (DNA): TGTGCCACCGGGACAAGGTATAGCAATCAGCCCCAGCATTTT. The encoded protein is CATGTRYSNQPQHF.

As for this clone: One end of the junction varies from germline; a read error may be responsible. This chain uses TRBV7-9 with TRBJ2-2, with D tentatively TRBD2 (6 bases). Per germline, CDR1 SEHNR and CDR2 FQNEAQ (reference sequence). The CDR3 has 16 amino acids. DNA of the CDR3: TGTGCCAGCAGCCAGAGATGGGGGGAAAACATCGGGGAGCTGTTTTTT. Protein: CASSQRWGENIGELFF.

With respect to this clone: The junction departs from germline at one end; a sequencing error may be responsible. This chain joins TRBV11-1 and TRBJ2-7; D uncertain. Germline loops: CDR1 SGHAT, CDR2 FQDESV (reference sequence). The CDR3 is 13 amino acids. This CDR3 is CASSSQSSHEQYF. CDR3 nucleotide sequence: TGTGCCAGCAGCTCCCAAAGCTCCCACGAGCAGTACTTC.

This clone occurred once. V usage is TRBV23-1 and J usage is TRBJ2-1; 12 nucleotides agree with TRBD1. TRBV23-1 is labeled an ORF, and its function is uncertain. The CDR3 loop spans 19 amino acids. The ends lost 0 bases at V and 2 bases at J; junction bases unmatched: 8. The CDR3 DNA reads TGCGCCAGCAGTCAATCGCGGGACAGGGGGCCGATCCCCTACAATGAGCAGTTCTTC. Translating it yields CASSQSRDRGPIPYNEQFF.

The chain combines TRBV3-1 (or the pseudogene TRBV3-2) with TRBJ2-1, with TRBD2 matching 16 bases. The CDR3 has 15 amino acids. In germline, CDR1 is LGHDT, CDR2 YNNKEL (reference sequence). Losses at the gene ends were 4 bases for V and 9 bases for J; bases not matched to a gene: 3. The CDR3, as DNA: TGTGCCAGCAGCCTGGGACTAGCGGGAGGGTCTGAGCAGTTCTTC. Its protein product is CASSLGLAGGSEQFF.

The chain carries TRBV11-2 and TRBJ1-1; possible D gene TRBD1, 6 bases. The CDR3 runs to 13 residues. V lost 1 base and J 8 bases, leaving 11 bases between the germline ends. The germline CDR1 and CDR2 sequences are SGHAT and FQNNGV. DNA for the CDR3: TGTGCCAGCAGCTTAGTGAGACAGGCGGAAGCTTTCTTT. It is translated as CASSLVRQAEAFF.